This passage covers 19 T cell receptor beta chains from one sample sequenced in a study of blood T cell repertoires in COVID-19. The repertoire was sequenced with immunoSEQ multiplex PCR; TCRdb's copy has only in-frame clones and lacks some. The data contain roughly 300,000 clones, about nine tenths of them singletons. The source material was PBMCs or T cells enriched from blood (not recorded which). These receptors came from a man aged 25-40 years who had recovered from COVID-19.

This chain uses TRBV11-3 with TRBJ2-3; 8 positions match TRBD2. The CDR3 covers 16 residues. The V gene end was trimmed by 5 bases and the J gene end by 2 bases; junction bases not matched to a gene: 9. The germline gives CDR1 SGHNT, CDR2 YENEEA. The CDR3 sequence: CASSQGPAGDTDTQYF. CDR3 bases: TGTGCCAGCAGCCAGGGCCCAGCGGGGGACACAGATACGCAGTATTTT.

The chain couples TRBV2 to TRBJ2-2; D gene ambiguous. The CDR3 has 14 residues. Deletions cut 3 bases from V and 3 bases from J, with 8 bases between. Germline values: CDR1 SNHLY, CDR2 FYNNEI. CDR3 amino acids: CASSEGRYTGELFF. DNA of the CDR3: TGTGCCAGCAGTGAGGGCAGATACACCGGGGAGCTGTTTTTT.

V usage is TRBV11-2 and J usage is TRBJ1-1; D ambiguous. Trimming left V 5 bases short and J 1 base short, with 8 bases between. CDR3 length: 13 amino acids. CDR1 is SGHAT, CDR2 FQNNGV, per germline. CDR3 nucleotides: TGTGCCAGCAGCCCCCCAGGGAACACTGAAGCTTTCTTT. It encodes CASSPPGNTEAFF.

This clone has just a few counts. The chain is built from TRBV9 and TRBJ2-7, with TRBD1 matching over 8 bases. CDR3 length equals 18 residues. CDR1 SGDLS and CDR2 YYNGEE come from the germline V gene. The trim removed 0 bases at V and 0 bases at J, leaving 11 bases unmatched. The CDR3 DNA reads as TGTGCCAGCAGCGTAGATTGGAGAGAGGACAGGGCCTCCTACGAGCAGTACTTC. Protein sequence: CASSVDWREDRASYEQYF. Full variable domain (rest looked up from reference TRBV9 and TRBJ2-7): DSGVTQTPKHLITATGQRVTLRCSPRSGDLSVYWYQQSLDQGLQFLIQYYNGEERAKGNILERFSAQQFPDLHSELNLSSLELGDSALYFCASSVDWREDRASYEQYFGPGTRLTVT.

The chain recombines TRBV6-5 with TRBJ2-3; the match to TRBD1 covers 7 bases. This CDR3 contains 15 residues. Germline V gene sequence: CDR1 MNHEY, CDR2 SVGAGI. V lost 6 bases, J lost 3 bases, and 9 bases stayed unmatched. The CDR3 loop is CASSQQGFGTDTQYF. The CDR3 DNA follows: TGTGCCAGCAGCCAACAGGGGTTTGGTACAGATACGCAGTATTTT.

This clone was recorded once. J is TRBJ1-1 and V is TRBV10-1; D unclear. V was trimmed by 0 bases and J by 5 bases, leaving 13 bases between them. Per the germline V gene, CDR1 is WNHNN and CDR2 is SYGVQD (reference sequence). The CDR3 contains 15 residues. The CDR3 reads CASSESTGRGTEAFF. CDR3 DNA: TGCGCCAGCAGTGAGTCGACGGGAAGAGGGACTGAAGCTTTCTTT.

The CDR3 DNA is TGTGCCAGCAGTTTGACAGCTAACTATGGCTACACCTTC. Its protein product is CASSLTANYGYTF. V usage is TRBV27 and J usage is TRBJ1-2; a possible D gene is TRBD1 (5 bases). V lost 3 bases and J 0 bases, leaving 5 bases between the germline ends. The CDR3 has 13 amino acids. Germline V gene data show CDR1 as MNHEY and CDR2 as SMNVEV (reference sequence).

In regard to this clone: An end of the junction differs from the germline gene, which may be a read error. The chain joins TRBV5-1 to TRBJ2-1; 11 bases align to TRBD2. Germline V CDR1 and CDR2: SGHRS, YFSETQ. The CDR3 has 15 amino acids. For the CDR3, the DNA is TGCGCCAACAGCCTGATAGCGGGGGGGAATAATGAGCAGTTCTTC. Residues: CANSLIAGGNNEQFF. Together with reference TRBV5-1 and TRBJ2-1, the CDR3 gives the full variable domain: KAGVTQTPRYLIKTRGQQVTLSCSPISGHRSVSWYQQTPGQGLQFLFEYFSETQRNKGNFPGRFSGRQFSNSRSEMNVSTLELGDSALYLCANSLIAGGNNEQFFGPGTRLTVL.

This sequence joins TRBV14 and TRBJ2-7; D unclear. The CDR3 contains 12 residues. Per germline, CDR1 SGHDN and CDR2 FVKESK. Trimming removed 1 base at V and 5 bases at J, with 6 bases between. The CDR3 is CASSQGSHEQYF. The CDR3 nucleotides read TGTGCCAGCAGCCAAGGAAGCCACGAGCAGTACTTC.

V usage is TRBV23-1 and J usage is TRBJ2-1; 12 bases agree with TRBD2. TRBV23-1 is assigned to the ORF class and has an uncertain function. V lost 3 bases and J lost 5; bases outside the gene matches: 11. The CDR3 covers 18 residues. DNA of the CDR3: TGCGCCAGCAGTCAGGACCCTAGAGCTAGCGGGGGGGACAATGAGCAGTTCTTC. Encoded protein: CASSQDPRASGGDNEQFF.

The rearrangement uses TRBV28 and TRBJ1-1, with 9 bases that match TRBD1. This CDR3 contains 14 residues. Germline trimming cut 2 bases from V and 6 bases from J; bases unmatched to any gene: 4. From germline, CDR1 is MDHEN and CDR2 SYDVKM. The CDR3 reads CASSLGGQGSEAFF. The CDR3 bases are TGTGCCAGCAGTTTAGGGGGACAGGGCTCTGAAGCTTTCTTT.

The table lists this clone with a count of one. The V and J genes are TRBV7-2 and TRBJ2-7; D might be TRBD1 (5 bases). Per germline, CDR1 SGHTA and CDR2 FQGNSA. The CDR3 is 15 amino acids. The germline V and J ends were trimmed by 6 bases and 2 bases, with 17 bases remaining between them. CDR3 nucleotides: TGTGCCAGCAGTCGAGAGCCAGGGTCACCCTACGAGCAGTACTTC. As protein: CASSREPGSPYEQYF.

This chain joins TRBV2 and TRBJ2-7; 8 bases align to TRBD1. The CDR3 consists of 13 residues. V gave up 6 bases and J gave up 5 bases; unmatched junction bases: 6. Germline V gene sequence: CDR1 SNHLY, CDR2 FYNNEI. CDR3 bases: TGTGCCAGCAGCGCGGACAGGGAGGACGAGCAGTACTTC. This codes for CASSADREDEQYF.

The V gene is TRBV2, the J gene TRBJ2-1; TRBD2 matches at 11 bases. Germline assignment: CDR1 SNHLY and CDR2 FYNNEI. The V and J ends lost 7 bases and 4 bases, in that order; junction bases with no gene match: 6. The CDR3 has 15 residues. For the CDR3, the DNA is TGTGCCAGCACCTTAGCGGGAGGGCCGTACAATGAGCAGTTCTTC. Amino acid sequence: CASTLAGGPYNEQFF.

The chain combines TRBV18 with TRBJ2-7; TRBD2 might be the D (5 bases). Trimming took off 5 bases at V and 3 bases at J, with 11 bases between the two ends. The CDR3 length is 13 residues. Germline lookup yields CDR1 KGHSH and CDR2 LQKENI. The CDR3 loop reads CASSTGKDYEQYF. The CDR3 bases are TGTGCCAGCTCAACGGGGAAGGACTACGAGCAGTACTTC.

The V gene is TRBV12-5, the J gene TRBJ2-7; 8 bases agree with TRBD1. The CDR3 length is 14 residues. Germline V gives CDR1 LGHNT, CDR2 FRNRAP. The J segment lost 3 bases and the V segment lost 6 bases, leaving 7 bases of the junction unmatched. The CDR3 spells CASGLGQGIYEQYF. The CDR3 DNA reads as TGTGCTAGTGGCCTTGGACAGGGCATCTACGAGCAGTACTTC.

Written as DNA, the CDR3 is TGTGCCAGCAGCTTACGGACAGGGGATCAGCCCCAGCATTTT. Its protein is CASSLRTGDQPQHF. The V call is TRBV5-8, the J call TRBJ1-5; TRBD1 aligns across 9 bases. There are 14 residues in the CDR3. CDR1 and CDR2 (germline): SGHTS, YDEGEE. The V gene end was trimmed by 2 bases and the J gene end by 5 bases; junction bases not matched to a gene: 2.

This clone was seen a single time. The same CDR3 can be traced to other DNA sequences in this sample. The chain links TRBV19 to TRBJ2-3; TRBD2 aligns across 9 bases. The length of the CDR3 is 14 residues. In germline, CDR1 is LNHDA, CDR2 SQIVND (reference sequence). V lost 9 bases to trimming and J lost 2 bases; unmatched junction nucleotides: 6. This CDR3 reads CASRAGGTTDTQYF. For the CDR3, the DNA is TGTGCCAGCAGAGCGGGGGGAACCACAGATACGCAGTATTTT.

This clone occurred once. V is TRBV2 and J is TRBJ1-6, with TRBD1 identical over 8 bases. CDR1 and CDR2 (germline): SNHLY, FYNNEI. The V gene end was trimmed by 7 bases and the J gene end by 8 bases; junction bases not matched to a gene: 10. The CDR3 has 15 amino acids. The CDR3 is CASNRQGKNDSPLHF. The DNA of the CDR3 is TGTGCCAGCAACCGACAGGGGAAGAATGATTCACCCCTCCACTTT.